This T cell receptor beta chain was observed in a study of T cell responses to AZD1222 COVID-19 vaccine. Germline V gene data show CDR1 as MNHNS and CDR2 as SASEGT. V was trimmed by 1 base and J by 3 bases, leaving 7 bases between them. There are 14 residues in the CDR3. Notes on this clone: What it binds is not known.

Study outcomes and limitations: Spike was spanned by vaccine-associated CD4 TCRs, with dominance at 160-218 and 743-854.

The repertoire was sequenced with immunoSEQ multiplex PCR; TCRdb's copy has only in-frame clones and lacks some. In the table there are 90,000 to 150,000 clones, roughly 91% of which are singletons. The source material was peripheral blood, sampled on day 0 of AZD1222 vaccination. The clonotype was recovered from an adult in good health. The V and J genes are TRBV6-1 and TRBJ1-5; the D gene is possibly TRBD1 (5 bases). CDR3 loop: CASSEGGSNQPQHF. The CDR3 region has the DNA TGTGCCAGCAGTGAAGGGGGCTCCAATCAGCCCCAGCATTTT.